This T cell receptor beta chain was obtained from a study of cytomegalovirus exposure and HLA in healthy donors. Points from the study as a whole: Investigators reported approximately 170 TCR beta chains as tied to cytomegalovirus. Most TCR sequences were seen very rarely across donors, but some public TCRs occurred in many. Analysis performed later found about 17,000 TCR beta sequences associated with HLA alleles at 0.05 false discovery rate. A classifier reportedly called cytomegalovirus status with high sensitivity and specificity.

CDR3 size: 12 residues. Trimming took off 2 bases at V and 5 bases at J, with 6 bases between the two ends. Germline V gives CDR1 MNHEY, CDR2 SVGAGI. Points on this clone: What it recognizes is unknown.

The PCR had 60 Vbeta and 13 Jbeta primers. Sequencing used immunoSEQ multiplex PCR; TCRdb keeps in-frame clones, though not all of them. The repertoire holds 150,000 to 200,000 clones, with roughly three quarters as singletons. This receptor was obtained from a woman aged 45 to 65 in good health and CMV-seronegative. Sequencing input: PBMCs. The V and J genes are TRBV6-5 and TRBJ1-2; tentatively, D is TRBD1 (6 bases). The CDR3 DNA reads TGTGCCAGCAGTTACACAGGGTATGGCTACACCTTC. Its translation is CASSYTGYGYTF.